The 12 T cell receptor beta chains reported below all come from one sample, sequenced in a study of blood T cells in healthy people across ages. The use of a sample-barcoded 5' primer and a J-beta primer mix characterized a second PCR of roughly 6 to 12 cycles. TCRdb redid the calling of the 5' RACE reads with MiXCR, one entry per CDR3 protein. The sample holds 650,000 or so distinct CDR3 sequences, around 50% seen once. The sample taken for sequencing was blood. These receptors all come from a woman over 75 in good health.

V gene TRBV10-3 combines with J gene TRBJ1-1; tentative D call: TRBD1 (5 bases). V was shortened by 3 bases and J by 1 base, with 9 bases between the two germline ends. CDR1 is ENHRY, CDR2 SYGVKD, per germline. The CDR3 covers 14 residues. The CDR3 sequence: CAISEPGGNTEAFF. The CDR3 DNA follows: TGTGCCATCAGTGAACCGGGGGGGAACACTGAAGCTTTCTTT.

This clonotype was found many times. V gene TRBV20-1 combines with J gene TRBJ2-7; D possibly matches TRBD1 or TRBD2 (5 bases each). The germline gives CDR1 DFQATT, CDR2 SNEGSKA (reference sequence). V lost 5 bases and J 0 bases, leaving 11 bases between the germline ends. This CDR3 contains 13 residues. The CDR3 nucleotides are TGCAGTGCTCACCGGGGCAGCTCCTACGAGCAGTACTTC. This gives the protein CSAHRGSSYEQYF.

This clonotype has a count of ten or more. The chain has TRBV7-8 and TRBJ2-4; the D is unclear. Germline V CDR1 and CDR2: SGHVS, FQNEAQ. The CDR3 runs 14 residues. With 2 bases removed from V and 7 bases from J, the gap between germline ends came to 12 bases. The CDR3 sequence is CASSLTRTVNIQYF. In nucleotides, the CDR3 is TGTGCCAGCAGCTTAACCCGGACGGTTAACATTCAGTACTTC.

In its sample, this clonotype was seen a few times. J is TRBJ2-1 and V is TRBV30, with a tentative D call TRBD2 (6 bases). With 4 bases removed from V and 4 bases from J, the gap between germline ends came to 11 bases. From germline, CDR1 is GTSNPN and CDR2 SVGIG (reference sequence). The CDR3 is 13 residues long. In nucleotides, the CDR3 is TGTGCCTGGAAAGGGACTGCTTACAATGAGCAGTTCTTC. As protein: CAWKGTAYNEQFF.

This clonotype was counted many times. The V call is TRBV2, the J call TRBJ2-1; the match to TRBD1 covers 7 bases. The CDR3 extends over 15 amino acids. Germline V gene lookup returns CDR1 SNHLY and CDR2 FYNNEI. V shed 5 bases and J 4 bases; nucleotides not matched to a gene: 8. CDR3 region: CASSKTGLGYNEQFF. The CDR3 DNA follows: TGTGCCAGCAGTAAGACAGGGTTGGGGTACAATGAGCAGTTCTTC.

The J gene is TRBJ2-7, the V gene TRBV9, with D perhaps being TRBD1 or TRBD2 (7 bases each). Germline assignment: CDR1 SGDLS and CDR2 YYNGEE. Deletions cut 4 bases from V and 2 bases from J, with 31 bases between. This CDR3 comprises 20 residues. CDR3 nucleotide sequence: TGTGCCAGCAGCAACCAGGGGTCTGGGAGGGGGCTACTTCCTACCTACGAGCAGTACTTC. Encoded protein: CASSNQGSGRGLLPTYEQYF.

As for this clonotype: Being one base from a much bigger clone, this may be a read error. The V call is TRBV7-9, the J call TRBJ2-1, with a possible D match to TRBD2 (5 bases). Germline V CDR1 and CDR2: SEHNR, FQNEAQ (reference sequence). The CDR3 length is 15 residues. Trimming left V 4 bases short and J 5 bases short, with 15 bases between. DNA of the CDR3: TGTGCCAGCAGCTCTCGACGGGAACGAAACAATGAGCAGTTCTTC. It is translated as CASSSRRERNNEQFF. The variable domain in full, completed from reference TRBV7-9 and TRBJ2-1, reads DTGVSQNPRHKITKRGQNVTFRCDPISEHNRLYWYRQTLGQGPEFLTYFQNEAQLEKSRLLSDRFSAERPKGSFSTLEIQRTEQGDSAMYLCASSSRRERNNEQFFGPGTRLTVL.

As regards this clonotype: One base away lies a much larger clone, so this may be a sequencing read error. The CDR3 loop is CGALGLGGNEQFF. Here the CDR3 DNA reads TGCGGTGCACTAGGTCTAGGGGGGAATGAGCAGTTCTTC. The rearrangement joins TRBV20-1 to TRBJ2-1, with D perhaps matching TRBD1 or TRBD2 (6 bases each). Germline V gene lookup returns CDR1 DFQATT and CDR2 SNEGSKA (reference sequence). This CDR3 has 13 residues.

The chain links TRBV9 to TRBJ1-5; a weak D match, TRBD1 (6 bases). The germline V gene has CDR1 SGDLS and CDR2 YYNGEE. V lost 10 bases and J lost 5, with 22 bases in between. This CDR3 has 15 residues. The CDR3 nucleotides are TGTGCCGGCGGACGTGGTGGCAGGGGCGATCAGCCCCAGCATTTT. Protein: CAGGRGGRGDQPQHF.

The chain links TRBV7-9 to TRBJ2-5, with 8 bases lining up with TRBD1. The J call may be mistaken, given a closer DNA end match to TRBJ2-7. CDR3 length: 15 amino acids. CDR1 and CDR2 from the germline V gene are SEHNR and FQNEAQ (reference sequence). The CDR3 reads CASSHGDRGTYEQYF. In nucleotides, the CDR3 is TGTGCCAGCAGCCATGGAGACAGGGGTACGTACGAGCAGTACTTC.

Concerning this clonotype: A much larger clone is a single base away; this may be a read error. The chain recombines TRBV11-2 with TRBJ2-5, with D possibly matching TRBD1 (6 bases). CDR3 size: 14 residues. Germline CDR1 is SGHAT and CDR2 is FQNNGV. V lost 0 bases and J lost 11, with 16 bases in between. The CDR3 loop reads CASSLDQGRNEQYF. The DNA of the CDR3 is TGTGCCAGCAGCTTAGACCAGGGGCGGAATGAGCAGTACTTC.

The genes are TRBV20-1 and TRBJ2-1; 8 nucleotides agree with TRBD2. Per the germline V gene, CDR1 is DFQATT and CDR2 is SNEGSKA (reference sequence). This CDR3 is built from 15 residues. V gave up 2 bases and J gave up 5 bases; unmatched junction bases: 8. This CDR3 is CSARWLAGRNNEQFF. Here the CDR3 DNA reads TGCAGTGCTAGATGGCTAGCGGGTCGTAACAATGAGCAGTTCTTC.